This T cell receptor beta chain was captured in a study of shared clonotypes between healthy human individuals. Method: immunoSEQ multiplex PCR; TCRdb's copy keeps in-frame clones and lacks some. This table holds about 580,000 clones, nearly 98% found once. Cells designated naive CD8 were CD45RO-negative and were positively selected for CCR7, with terminally differentiated effector memory CD45RA+ cells excluded. The study drew all its donors from Caucasian adults living in Nashville, Tennessee. The CDR3 contains 15 residues. CDR1 is SGHVS and CDR2 is FNYEAQ in the germline V gene. V lost 5 bases, J lost 4 bases, and 17 bases lay in between.

This clonotype was sampled from a man aged 25-45 years in good health. V gene TRBV7-6 combines with J gene TRBJ1-1; D may be TRBD1 (5 bases). What was sequenced was naive CD8+ T cells sorted from blood. The CDR3 DNA reads TGTGCCAGCAGCAGCTCCCCGGGGGAGGCCACTGAAGCTTTCTTT. This translates into CASSSSPGEATEAFF.